These T cell receptor beta chains were read from a single sample in a study of blood T cell repertoires in COVID-19. This table comes from immunoSEQ multiplex PCR, and its TCRdb copy is limited to in-frame clones, with some not included. The table has roughly 200,000 clones, 75% to 85% seen once. The sequencing input was peripheral blood. The receptor source for this set is a woman aged 40 to 49 with COVID-19, enrolled during active disease. CDR3s include the opening cysteine and the closing phenylalanine or tryptophan. A D gene is named only where the DNA matches it firmly. Rows give clone size only sometimes, using once, few, many, or a class for an expanded clone.

>-|TRBJ2-4|-|TRBV21-1
TGTGCCAGCAGCCCCCCGAAAGGGAGAGAGACCAAAAACATTCAGTACTTC
CASSPPKGRETKNIQYF
>TRBD1|TRBJ1-4|-|TRBV3-1/TRBV3-2
TGTGCCAGCAGCCATCCGACAGGGGAGGCTGAAAAACTGTTTTTT
CASSHPTGEAEKLFF
>TRBD2|TRBJ2-2|-|TRBV4-2
TGTGCCAGCAGCCAAGATAGGAGCGGGAGTGTCAACGGGGAGCTGTTTTTT
CASSQDRSGSVNGELFF
>TRBD2|TRBJ2-1|-|TRBV28
TGTGCCAGCAGTCCCCGACTAGCGGTCTACAATGAGCAGTTCTTC
CASSPRLAVYNEQFF
>TRBD2|TRBJ2-5|-|TRBV2
TGTGCCAGCAGGATCGGACTAGCGGGAGAGACCCAGTACTTC
CASRIGLAGETQYF
>-|TRBJ2-3|-|TRBV30
TGTGCCTGGAGTCTGGACGGGGGTACAGATACGCAGTATTTT
CAWSLDGGTDTQYF
>TRBD1|TRBJ1-2|-|TRBV30
TGTGCCTGGAGCGGAGGGTGGGACAGGGGTGAGGGTGGCTACACCTTC
CAWSGGWDRGEGGYTF
>-|TRBJ1-4|-|TRBV5-1
TGCGCCAGCAGCTTGGGGACTGCAACTAATGAAAAACTGTTTTTT
CASSLGTATNEKLFF
>-|TRBJ2-6|-|TRBV5-1
TGCGCCAGCGGGAGGGGGGACTCTGGGGCCAACGTCCTGACTTTC
CASGRGDSGANVLTF
>TRBD2|TRBJ2-1|-|TRBV10-3
TGTGCCATCAGTGGAAGGGCTAGCGGGCTTCACAATGAGCAGTTCTTC
CAISGRASGLHNEQFF
>-|TRBJ2-7|-|TRBV27
TGTGCCAGCAGTTTCTCCGGGAGCTACGAGCAGTACTTC
CASSFSGSYEQYF
>-|TRBJ2-1|few|TRBV4-2
TGTGCCAGCAGCCAAGCCGCAAGAGGCCATGAGCAGTTCTTC
CASSQAARGHEQFF
>TRBD1|TRBJ2-7|-|TRBV5-1
TGCGCCAGCAGCCCGAGACAGGGGGGTTTCGACGAGCAGTACTTC
CASSPRQGGFDEQYF
>TRBD2|TRBJ2-2|few|TRBV5-1
TGCGCCAGCAGCACCGGGACTATCGGTACCGGGGAGCTGTTTTTT
CASSTGTIGTGELFF
>-|TRBJ1-1|-|TRBV28
TGTGCCAGCATGGAGCCCCTTCAAACGGAGTTCTTT
CASMEPLQTEFF
>TRBD1|TRBJ1-4|-|TRBV9
TGTGCCAGCAGTAGAGGACAGGAGGAAGAAAAACTGTTTTTT
CASSRGQEEEKLFF
>-|TRBJ1-3|-|TRBV19
TGTGCCAGTAGTATAGAGGCAACTGGAAACACCATATATTTT
CASSIEATGNTIYF
>TRBD1|TRBJ2-5|-|TRBV7-8
TGTGCCAGCAGCACCCGGGACAGGGGGCAGGAGACCCAGTACTTC
CASSTRDRGQETQYF
>TRBD1|TRBJ1-3|-|TRBV7-6
TGTGCCAGCAGCCCAAATACCAGGGGGTTAGGAAACACCATATATTTT
CASSPNTRGLGNTIYF
>-|TRBJ1-1|-|TRBV6-2/TRBV6-3
TGTGCCAGCAGTCCGAGGCTTCTGAACACTGAAGCTTTCTTT
CASSPRLLNTEAFF